These 9 T cell receptor beta chains were all obtained from the same sample, sequenced in a study of blood T cells in healthy people across ages. The second PCR ran roughly 7 to 12 cycles with a sample-barcoded 5' primer and J-beta primers. Each CDR3 protein gets one entry after TCRdb re-called the 5' RACE reads with MiXCR. The sample has 800,000 to 900,000 distinct CDR3 sequences; approximately 67% are singletons. Sequences were obtained from blood. The receptor set was obtained from a man aged 25-45 years in good health.

The rearrangement joins TRBV20-1 to TRBJ1-6; tentative D call: TRBD1 (5 bases). The CDR3 consists of 15 residues. V was pared by 4 bases and J by 7 bases, with 17 bases between. The germline V gene has CDR1 DFQATT and CDR2 SNEGSKA (reference sequence). The CDR3 here is CSAISGGTVNSPLHF. The CDR3 DNA sequence: TGCAGTGCTATTTCCGGGGGAACGGTGAATTCACCCCTCCACTTT.

V and J are TRBV12-3 or TRBV12-4 and TRBJ1-5; no definite D call. V was pared by 7 bases and J by 1 base, with 14 bases between. This CDR3 spans 15 amino acids. CDR3 region: CASIEGRVSNQPQHF. DNA for the CDR3: TGTGCCAGCATTGAGGGCCGGGTAAGCAATCAGCCCCAGCATTTT.

The V and J genes are TRBV4-3 and TRBJ1-2; 8 bases align to TRBD1. V dropped 1 base and J dropped 4; count of bases not matched to a gene: 8. Per the germline V gene, CDR1 is LGHNA and CDR2 is YSLEER. The CDR3 contains 16 residues. The CDR3 DNA sequence: TGCGCCAGCAGCCAAGGAAGGACAGGGAGGATCTATGGCTACACCTTC. As protein: CASSQGRTGRIYGYTF.

The chain recombines TRBV9 with TRBJ2-7; the D is unclear. TRBJ2-5 matches the DNA end more closely, so the J call is doubtful. The V gene's germline CDR1 is SGDLS and CDR2 YYNGEE. This CDR3 spans 14 amino acids. Written as DNA, the CDR3 is TGTGCCAGCAGCGTAGGCGGAGAGCCAGAGACCCAGTACTTC. Protein product: CASSVGGEPETQYF.

This clonotype was found once. This rearrangement joins TRBV18 to TRBJ1-1; possible D gene TRBD1, 6 bases. V was shortened by 3 bases and J by 3 bases, with 11 bases between the two germline ends. The CDR3 is 14 amino acids. Germline V CDR1 and CDR2: KGHSH, LQKENI. The CDR3 protein is CASSPRNRDTEAFF. CDR3 nucleotide sequence: TGTGCCAGCTCACCCAGAAACAGGGACACTGAAGCTTTCTTT.

This rearrangement joins TRBV27 to TRBJ1-6; the D gene is possibly TRBD1 (6 bases). Per germline, CDR1 MNHEY and CDR2 SMNVEV (reference sequence). The ends were cut back, 3 bases at V and 1 base at J, with 13 bases in the middle. The CDR3 length is 17 residues. This chain's CDR3 is CASSFNQGRSYNSPLHF. Here the CDR3 DNA reads TGTGCCAGCAGTTTTAATCAGGGGCGATCCTATAATTCACCCCTCCACTTT.

In the case of this clonotype: Germline and junction disagree at one end, which may indicate a read error. The V and J genes are TRBV29-1 and TRBJ2-5; 10 bases are shared with TRBD1. Germline CDR1 is SQVTM and CDR2 is ANQGSEA. There are 14 residues in the CDR3. The CDR3 region is CSTSGTGAQEAQYF. DNA for the CDR3: TGCAGCACCTCCGGGACAGGGGCCCAAGAGGCCCAGTACTTC.

The genes are TRBV25-1 and TRBJ1-6, with D unresolved. Between the trimmed V and J ends, which lost 3 bases and 8 bases, there was a span of 11 bases. The CDR3 contains 14 residues. CDR1 is MGHDK, CDR2 SYGVNS, per germline. DNA of the CDR3: TGTGCCAGCAGTGATCCCTTTGGGGATTCACCCCTCCACTTT. Translated, it gives CASSDPFGDSPLHF. The variable domain in full, completed from reference TRBV25-1 and TRBJ1-6, reads EADIYQTPRYLVIGTGKKITLECSQTMGHDKMYWYQQDPGMELHLIHYSYGVNSTEKGDLSSESTVSRIRTEHFPLTLESARPSHTSQYLCASSDPFGDSPLHFGNGTRLTVT.

This chain uses TRBV20-1 with TRBJ2-7; D gene uncertain. From germline, CDR1 is DFQATT and CDR2 SNEGSKA (reference sequence). The V gene lost 8 bases and the J gene lost 3 bases, with 14 bases spanning the gap. This CDR3 has 12 residues. The DNA of the CDR3 is TGCAGTACTAACAAGGAAATCTACGAGCAGTACTTC. This sequence encodes CSTNKEIYEQYF.